Listed below are T cell receptor beta chains from one sample, sequenced in a study of T cells after yellow fever vaccination. One entry per CDR3 protein results from TCRdb running MiXCR on the 5' RACE reads. The sample comprises a few hundred thousand distinct CDR3 sequences, around 17% of which are singletons, and roughly 17% rests with the top ten. This sample comprised PBMCs, obtained roughly 5 days after the first yellow fever vaccination. All receptors come from a man in his late teens or twenties who received the YFV17D yellow fever vaccine. CDR3s include the opening cysteine and the closing phenylalanine or tryptophan.

V gene	J gene	CDR3 protein
TRBV27	TRBJ1-4	CASSLRWGTNEKLFF
TRBV27	TRBJ1-2	CASLSVSGYGYTF
TRBV6-2/TRBV6-3	TRBJ2-4	CASSPSGGAFQYF
TRBV6-2/TRBV6-3	TRBJ2-5	CATAPGEETQYF
TRBV18	TRBJ1-5	CASSPHKGPTPTAYLQPQHF
TRBV4-1	TRBJ2-2	CASSHRATGPTGELFF
TRBV9	TRBJ2-2	CASSGPGELFF
TRBV6-5	TRBJ2-6	CASSSPTASGANVLTF
TRBV15	TRBJ2-3	CATSREGGGTDTQYF
TRBV7-2	TRBJ1-3	CASSPDSYSGNTIYF
TRBV5-1	TRBJ2-1	CASSPGLAGGYDREQFF
TRBV6-2/TRBV6-3	TRBJ2-3	CASSWDKSSTDTQYF
TRBV2	TRBJ2-3	CASNLAGGDIDTQYF
TRBV5-1	TRBJ2-5	CASSLELAGWQETQYF
TRBV5-4	TRBJ2-5	CASSLAEGWETQYF
TRBV10-3	TRBJ1-2	CAISPGGSYLGYTF
TRBV6-1	TRBJ2-1	CASSRWNSSYNEQFF
TRBV9	TRBJ2-3	CASSVRRGGDTQYF
TRBV7-9	TRBJ2-2	CASSKTENTGELFF
TRBV14	TRBJ1-1	CASSAGNEAFF
TRBV6-6	TRBJ1-3	CASMGSGNTIYF
TRBV12-3/TRBV12-4	TRBJ1-1	CASTWAGGTEAFF
TRBV12-3/TRBV12-4	TRBJ1-1	CASSEGRWNTEAFF
TRBV29-1	TRBJ2-3	CSVEMGLAGDTDTQYF
TRBV11-3	TRBJ2-1	CASSNSPGQGGEQFF
TRBV6-1	TRBJ2-2	CASSLGVRELFF
TRBV15	TRBJ1-5	CATSRERVTGDDNQPQHF
TRBV7-3	TRBJ2-7	CASSSSGGSGYEQYF
TRBV6-1	TRBJ1-6	CASTPLWANSPLHF
TRBV20-1	TRBJ2-1	CSASRGTSGGNEQFF
TRBV7-9	TRBJ2-5	CASSLTQRDQETQYF
TRBV20-1	TRBJ1-4	CSASRGMYEKLFF
TRBV5-1	TRBJ1-6	CASSFLPYGQGNSPLHF
TRBV5-1	TRBJ2-4	CASSASRGGDIQYF
TRBV4-3	TRBJ1-4	CASSQNRPNEKLFF
TRBV12-5	TRBJ2-4	CASGSSLQNRGVKNIQYF
TRBV7-6	TRBJ2-5	CASSGGTGGSETQYF
TRBV7-2	TRBJ2-7	CASSFITEAYEQYF
TRBV3-1	TRBJ2-5	CASSHASGGEETQYF
TRBV2	TRBJ2-3	CASLPAGGTDTQYF
TRBV4-1	TRBJ2-4	CASSHVLAGLAKNIQYF
TRBV4-3	TRBJ2-4	CASSQGVLNIQYF
TRBV6-2/TRBV6-3	TRBJ2-7	CASTLINRGQDEQYF
TRBV7-6	TRBJ2-5	CASSLEQTGTQYF
TRBV20-1	TRBJ2-1	CSARRDRAYNEQFF
TRBV12-3/TRBV12-4	TRBJ2-4	CASSPPGLAGAFAKNIQYF
TRBV6-2/TRBV6-3	TRBJ2-2	CASTLRQAGAVAGELFF
TRBV2	TRBJ2-2	CASSVSNTGELFF
TRBV2	TRBJ1-2	CASRAQMSTGTSNYGYTF
TRBV29-1	TRBJ2-4	CSVEKRAAGYGKNIQYF
TRBV6-1	TRBJ2-7	CASGVGQGALEQYF
TRBV4-2	TRBJ2-7	CASSQEGGYEQYF
TRBV20-1	TRBJ2-3	CSAPRGAGITDTQYF